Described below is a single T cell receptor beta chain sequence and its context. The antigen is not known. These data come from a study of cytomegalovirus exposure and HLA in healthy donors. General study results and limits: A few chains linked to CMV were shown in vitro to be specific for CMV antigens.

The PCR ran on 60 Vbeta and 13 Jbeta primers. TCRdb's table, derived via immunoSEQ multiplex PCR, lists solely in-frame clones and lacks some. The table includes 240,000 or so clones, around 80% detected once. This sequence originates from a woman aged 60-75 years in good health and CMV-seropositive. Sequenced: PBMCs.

The CDR3 protein is CASSVGLIDEQFF. The CDR3 DNA sequence: TGTGCCAGCAGCGTAGGACTCATCGATGAGCAGTTCTTC. The chain has TRBV9 and TRBJ2-1, with D unclear. Trimming left V 0 bases short and J 8 bases short, with 9 bases between. Germline CDR1 is SGDLS and CDR2 is YYNGEE. The CDR3 is 13 residues long.